This T cell receptor beta chain was sequenced for a study of T cell repertoires in cytomegalovirus infection. Study context: Both recently identified HLA-C-restricted and well-studied HLA-B-restricted CMV epitopes were used in the study. Indications of both CMV infection and matching HLA type were provided by public TCR beta signatures. Whole-study findings and limits: Of the TCR beta families, the public ones yielded a cumulative frequency that identified carriers of CMV plus the relevant HLA. HLA-C-restricted, CMV-specific TCR beta clonotypes were dominant ex vivo.

TCRdb ran MiXCR on the reads and lists one entry per CDR3 protein. Of roughly 860,000 distinct CDR3 sequences in the sample, roughly 33% were seen once. This clonotype was observed a handful of times. Its antigen is still unknown. Germline CDR1 and CDR2: KGHDR and SFDVKD. The CDR3 length is 14 residues. V was pared by 11 bases and J by 8 bases, with 21 bases between. The chain is built from TRBV24-1 and TRBJ2-1; the D gene is possibly TRBD2 (6 bases). Material: cultured CD8+ T cells from PBMCs, obtained from culture after CMV antigen stimulation. The receptor's source is a human donor in good health (CMV status not recorded). Some clones in this sample may be carry-over from other donors' samples. CDR3 region: CAIAETSNRHEQFF. DNA of the CDR3: TGTGCCATTGCGGAGACTAGTAATAGGCATGAGCAGTTCTTC.